The clone carrying this T cell receptor beta chain was seen a few times. Its specificity is unknown. Trimming shortened V by 3 bases and J by 3 bases, and 13 bases separated the two germline ends. This CDR3 comprises 15 residues. This sample was taken from a study of quantifying T cell responses using KT2 cells. About the research overall: Reverse transcription used primers in the TCR alpha and beta constant regions. The second PCR was a qPCR stopped at a predetermined fluorescence threshold. Study results and caveats: The number of KT2 alpha and beta sequences was a linear function of input KT2 cells.

Known numbers of the T cell clone KT2 were added to PBMC. An oligo carrying a UMI was ligated to the cDNA 3' end. First-round PCR used 3 to 4 cycles and beta primers RC1.1 and RC1.2 covering TRBC1 and TRBC2. Separate processing of TCR alpha and beta chains began at the second PCR. TCRdb independently ran MiXCR on the UMI-ligation and nested PCR reads; one entry per CDR3 protein. The sample includes tens of thousands of distinct CDR3 sequences, 6% to 9.5% of them seen just once. The sequence came from a human donor. Sequenced input: PBMCs spiked with cells of the T cell clone KT2. The chain carries TRBV12-3 or TRBV12-4 and TRBJ2-3; D gene ambiguous. CDR3 region: CASSFSHKRTDTQYF. The CDR3 DNA is TGTGCCAGCAGTTTTTCCCACAAAAGAACAGATACGCAGTATTTT.